The 12 T cell receptor beta chains below come from one sample, sequenced in a study of CD8 T cells in Susac syndrome. Roughly 0.45 to 1 ug RNA was reverse transcribed with random hexamers. TCRdb itself ran the immunoSEQ multiplex PCR reads through MiXCR, one entry per CDR3 protein. This sample carries 250,000 to 300,000 distinct CDR3 sequences, over 75% of them seen once, and the ten largest clones take 0.18%. Material: CD8+ T cells from PBMCs. The receptors here all came from a human donor with multiple sclerosis.

The chain carries TRBV27 and TRBJ2-7; weak D call: TRBD1 (6 bases). Trimming stripped 2 bases from V and 3 bases from J, with 11 bases between. The CDR3 totals 14 residues. CDR1 is MNHEY and CDR2 is SMNVEV in the germline V gene (reference sequence). The CDR3 DNA reads TGTGCCAGCAGTTTAAGGACAGTCGGCTACGAGCAGTACTTC. Translation gives CASSLRTVGYEQYF.

This chain connects TRBV29-1 to TRBJ2-7, with a tentative D call TRBD2 (6 bases). V shed 7 bases and J shed 7 bases, with 23 bases lying between them. The CDR3 runs 14 residues. Looked up from germline, CDR1 is SQVTM and CDR2 is ANQGSEA. The DNA for the CDR3 is TGCAGCGCTTCGGGCGGAGGGCCAGACGGGGAGCAGTACTTC. Protein sequence: CSASGGGPDGEQYF.

This sequence joins TRBV7-9 and TRBJ2-1; D gene ambiguous. The ends were cut back, 8 bases at V and 5 bases at J, with 25 bases in the middle. The CDR3 length is 17 residues. Per the germline V gene, CDR1 is SEHNR and CDR2 is FQNEAQ (reference sequence). The CDR3 nucleotides are TGTGCCAGCGGAATGCGATTGGAAGACGAGTTCGACAATGAGCAGTTCTTC. This translates into CASGMRLEDEFDNEQFF. Variable domain in full (rest from reference TRBV7-9 and TRBJ2-1): DTGVSQNPRHKITKRGQNVTFRCDPISEHNRLYWYRQTLGQGPEFLTYFQNEAQLEKSRLLSDRFSAERPKGSFSTLEIQRTEQGDSAMYLCASGMRLEDEFDNEQFFGPGTRLTVL.

This chain uses TRBV28 with TRBJ2-7; a possible D gene is TRBD1 (5 bases). This CDR3 has 15 residues. The germline gives CDR1 MDHEN, CDR2 SYDVKM. Trimming took 10 bases from V and 4 from J, leaving 23 bases between them. For the CDR3, the DNA is TGTGCCACCACCGCCCCCCTAGGGGAAGGGTACGAGCAGTACTTC. Amino acids: CATTAPLGEGYEQYF.

The chain combines TRBV9 with TRBJ2-1; 10 bases fit TRBD2. The CDR3 loop spans 17 amino acids. The trim removed 3 bases at V and 6 bases at J, leaving 12 bases unmatched. CDR1 is SGDLS, CDR2 YYNGEE, per germline. The CDR3 DNA follows: TGTGCCAGCAGCGCCGTTGGGGCTAGCGGGAGCTTCAATGAGCAGTTCTTC. Its translation: CASSAVGASGSFNEQFF.

In nucleotides, the CDR3 is TGCGCCAGCACCCGGTTTAGGGGGGTCCCCTACAATGAGCAGTTCTTC. Residues: CASTRFRGVPYNEQFF. The J gene is TRBJ2-1, the V gene TRBV10-1; either TRBD1 or TRBD2 may supply D (6 bases each). Germline V CDR1 and CDR2: WNHNN, SYGVQD (reference sequence). This CDR3 spans 16 amino acids. V dropped 7 bases and J dropped 2 bases, with 18 bases sitting between them.

The chain combines TRBV25-1 with TRBJ2-3; D gene unclear. The V gene's germline CDR1 is MGHDK and CDR2 SYGVNS. The V end lost 6 bases, the J end lost 0 bases, and 7 bases lay between the germline ends. The CDR3 length is 13 residues. This CDR3 is CASRTASTDTQYF. The CDR3 region has the DNA TGTGCCAGCAGGACGGCTAGCACAGATACGCAGTATTTT.

The rearrangement links TRBV6-5 to TRBJ2-3; TRBD1 matches 7 bases. Germline assignment: CDR1 MNHEY and CDR2 SVGAGI. Trimming cost V 5 bases and J 2 bases; bases outside gene matches: 7. The CDR3 is 15 amino acids. CDR3 in DNA: TGTGCCAGCAGTGCCTGGGACAGTAACACAGATACGCAGTATTTT. The encoded protein is CASSAWDSNTDTQYF.

The J gene is TRBJ2-3, the V gene TRBV5-1; the match to TRBD2 covers 7 bases. The CDR3 has 16 amino acids. From germline, CDR1 is SGHRS and CDR2 YFSETQ. V trimming: 4 bases; J trimming: 0 bases; junction bases outside the gene matches: 8. The CDR3 bases are TGCGCCAGCAGCCGGGCCGGGACTACGAGCACAGATACGCAGTATTTT. It translates to CASSRAGTTSTDTQYF.

This rearrangement joins TRBV7-2 to TRBJ1-2; 8 positions match TRBD1. This CDR3 is 15 amino acids long. J gave up 2 bases and V 1 base, and 3 bases lay outside the gene matches. Germline CDR1 is SGHTA and CDR2 is FQGNSA. Here the CDR3 DNA reads TGTGCCAGCAGCTTAGGGACAGGGCCAAACTATGGCTACACCTTC. This translates into CASSLGTGPNYGYTF.

The chain uses TRBV27 and TRBJ1-2, with D possibly matching TRBD1 (6 bases). Germline assignment: CDR1 MNHEY and CDR2 SMNVEV (reference sequence). V was pared by 8 bases and J by 4 bases, with 23 bases between. The CDR3 loop spans 16 amino acids. CDR3: CASQGPQGPSSYGYTF. CDR3 in DNA: TGTGCCAGCCAGGGCCCCCAGGGGCCTTCCTCCTATGGCTACACCTTC.

This clonotype came up a few times. The J gene is TRBJ2-1, the V gene TRBV19; 8 bases are a match to TRBD1. Trimming at V came to 5 bases and at J to 6 bases, leaving 6 bases not matched to a gene. The V gene's germline CDR1 is LNHDA and CDR2 SQIVND (reference sequence). The CDR3 consists of 14 residues. DNA for the CDR3: TGTGCCAGTAGTCCGACAGGGACAGGCAATGAGCAGTTCTTC. Residues: CASSPTGTGNEQFF.